The 9 T cell receptor beta chains reported below all come from one sample, sequenced in a study of shared clonotypes between healthy human individuals. Clones were read by immunoSEQ multiplex PCR, and TCRdb kept only the in-frame ones, dropping some. The top ten hold 1.5% to 2% of the sample, which has about 2.2 million clones, roughly 95% seen once. CD45RO-negative cells were positively selected for CCR7, leaving out terminally differentiated effector memory CD45RA+ cells. Source material: naive CD8+ T cells from PBMCs. These receptors all come from a man aged 18-30 years in good health. Some clones in this sample may be carry-over from other donors' samples.

The J gene is TRBJ2-7, the V gene TRBV27; a weak D match, TRBD2 (7 bases). CDR1 and CDR2 from the germline V gene are MNHEY and SMNVEV (reference sequence). The length of the CDR3 is 11 residues. Trimming left V 6 bases short and J 12 bases short, with 15 bases between. The chain's CDR3 is CASSMGGPSYF. CDR3 bases: TGTGCCAGCAGCATGGGGGGGCCCTCGTACTTC.

This chain connects TRBV7-9 to TRBJ2-1, with D uncertain. This CDR3 region has 16 residues. Trimming removed 5 bases from V and 0 bases from J, with 14 bases in between. Germline V gives CDR1 SEHNR, CDR2 FQNEAQ (reference sequence). The CDR3: CASSLSRSRSYNEQFF. The CDR3 DNA sequence: TGTGCCAGCAGCCTGTCGAGGTCCCGCTCCTACAATGAGCAGTTCTTC.

The genes are TRBV7-3 and TRBJ2-7; 10 positions agree with TRBD1. The junction had 5 bases not matched to a gene; V was cut back by 5 bases and J by 7 bases. Germline V CDR1 and CDR2: SGHTA, FQGTGA. The CDR3 has 13 amino acids. CDR3 in DNA: TGTGCCAGCAGCCGGGACAGGGGTGATGAGCAGTACTTC. Protein product: CASSRDRGDEQYF.

The V call is TRBV7-6, the J call TRBJ2-2, with D possibly being TRBD1 (6 bases). Trimming removed 2 bases at V and 0 bases at J, with 16 bases between. The CDR3 is 18 amino acids. Per the germline V gene, CDR1 is SGHVS and CDR2 is FNYEAQ. The DNA of the CDR3 is TGTGCCAGCAGCTTAACCGGGACAAACCTTCCGAACACCGGGGAGCTGTTTTTT. Its translation is CASSLTGTNLPNTGELFF.

The chain carries TRBV28 and TRBJ2-4; 7 nucleotides agree with TRBD2. The J segment lost 7 bases and the V segment lost 8 bases, leaving 11 bases of the junction unmatched. Per the germline V gene, CDR1 is MDHEN and CDR2 is SYDVKM. CDR3 length: 14 amino acids. CDR3 sequence: CASSQGGGPNIQYF. The CDR3 DNA follows: TGTGCCAGCTCTCAGGGCGGGGGTCCGAACATTCAGTACTTC.

The rearrangement joins TRBV6-1 to TRBJ2-7; the match to TRBD1 covers 9 bases. Trimming removed 4 bases from V and 5 bases from J; junction bases left unmatched: 6. The length of the CDR3 is 14 residues. Germline assignment: CDR1 MNHNS and CDR2 SASEGT. The CDR3 sequence is CASSADRGVDEQYF. CDR3 coding DNA: TGTGCCAGCAGTGCCGACAGGGGGGTCGACGAGCAGTACTTC.

This clone came up once. The chain is built from TRBV6-1 and TRBJ2-7; possibly TRBD1 or TRBD2 for D (5 bases each). The V end lost 2 bases, the J end lost 6 bases, and 17 bases lay between the germline ends. Germline CDR1 reads MNHNS; CDR2 reads SASEGT. The CDR3 sequence is 15 residues long. CDR3 bases: TGTGCCAGCAGTGAATGGGACCTCAAACGGGGCGAGCAGTACTTC. As protein: CASSEWDLKRGEQYF.

The chain is built from TRBV27 and TRBJ1-2; D is undetermined. Germline CDR1 is MNHEY and CDR2 is SMNVEV (reference sequence). This CDR3 comprises 13 residues. Trimming shortened V by 5 bases and J by 7 bases, and 14 bases separated the two germline ends. The DNA for the CDR3 is TGTGCCAGCAGTCCACGGTTCTACGCTGGCTACACCTTC. Translating gives CASSPRFYAGYTF.

This chain joins TRBV27 and TRBJ2-5; the match to TRBD1 covers 10 bases. Germline V gene sequence: CDR1 MNHEY, CDR2 SMNVEV (reference sequence). The CDR3 covers 15 residues. V dropped 6 bases and J dropped 4; count of bases not matched to a gene: 8. The CDR3 is CASSDRGRVGETQYF. The DNA of the CDR3 is TGTGCCAGCAGCGACAGGGGGCGGGTCGGAGAGACCCAGTACTTC.